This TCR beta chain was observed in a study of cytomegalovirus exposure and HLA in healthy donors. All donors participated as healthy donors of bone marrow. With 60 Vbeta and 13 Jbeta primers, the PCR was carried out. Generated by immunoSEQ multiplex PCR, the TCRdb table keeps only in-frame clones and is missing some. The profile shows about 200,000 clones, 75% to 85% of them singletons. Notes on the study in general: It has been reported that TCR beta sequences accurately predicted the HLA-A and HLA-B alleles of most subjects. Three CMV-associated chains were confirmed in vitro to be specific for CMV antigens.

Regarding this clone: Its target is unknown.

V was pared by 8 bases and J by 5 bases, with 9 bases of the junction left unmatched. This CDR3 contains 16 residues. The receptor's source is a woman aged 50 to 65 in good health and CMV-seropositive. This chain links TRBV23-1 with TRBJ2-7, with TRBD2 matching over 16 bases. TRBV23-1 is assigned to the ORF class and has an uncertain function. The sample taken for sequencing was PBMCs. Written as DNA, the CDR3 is TGCGCCAGCCCCGGGACTAGCGGGAGGGGTAAAGACGAGCAGTACTTC. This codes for CASPGTSGRGKDEQYF.